Included here is one TCR beta chain sequence, with context. Its antigen is currently unknown. This specimen comes from a study of cytomegalovirus exposure and HLA in healthy donors. PCR used 60 Vbeta primers and 13 Jbeta primers. Using immunoSEQ multiplex PCR, the repertoire was profiled, and TCRdb retains in-frame clones only, with some absent. This table holds approximately 150,000 clones, roughly two thirds found once. Each donor's status was that of a healthy bone marrow donor. Study-level points and caveats: Most TCR sequences were uncommon, yet certain public TCRs appeared in many donors. Earlier findings revealed that most TCR beta V segments proved productive either about 87% or about 30% of the time.

Specimen: PBMCs. This receptor was taken from a male donor in good health and CMV-seronegative.

As DNA, the CDR3 is TGTGCCAGCAGTGCACAGGGGTACCGTGAAAAACTGTTTTTT. Translation gives CASSAQGYREKLFF. V gene TRBV6-5 combines with J gene TRBJ1-4, with 7 bases that match TRBD1. The CDR3 is 14 amino acids. V was clipped by 5 bases and J by 7 bases; unmatched bases: 7. Per germline, CDR1 MNHEY and CDR2 SVGAGI.